These 13 T cell receptor beta chains share one sample of origin, sequenced in a study of blood T cell repertoires in COVID-19. Produced via immunoSEQ multiplex PCR; TCRdb's table is partial and in-frame only. The sample records fewer than 350,000 clones, 85% being singletons. Sequenced sample: PBMCs or T cells enriched from blood (not recorded which). The receptors stem from a woman between 50 and 59 years old who had recovered from COVID-19.

On this clone itself: This sample includes further DNA sequences coding for the same CDR3. The rearrangement links TRBV19 to TRBJ2-7; 9 nucleotides align to TRBD1. Trimming removed 6 bases from V and 3 bases from J; junction bases left unmatched: 6. The CDR3 spans 14 residues. CDR1 LNHDA and CDR2 SQIVND come from the germline V gene (reference sequence). CDR3 in DNA: TGTGCCAGTAGCTCTCGGGACAGGGTCTACGAGCAGTACTTC. It is translated as CASSSRDRVYEQYF.

V and J are TRBV7-8 and TRBJ2-1; possibly TRBD2 for D (9 bases). Germline lookup yields CDR1 SGHVS and CDR2 FQNEAQ. The CDR3 contains 15 residues. Trimming left V 5 bases short and J 9 bases short, with 20 bases between. Here the CDR3 reads CASSQGAGGYVEQFF. DNA for the CDR3: TGTGCCAGCAGCCAGGGGGCGGGGGGGTACGTTGAGCAGTTCTTC.

This chain joins TRBV6-5 and TRBJ2-5; TRBD1 aligns across 8 bases. CDR1 is MNHEY and CDR2 is SVGAGI in the germline V gene. V was clipped by 0 bases and J by 0 bases; unmatched bases: 3. There are 16 residues in the CDR3. CDR3 sequence: CASSYSGQGYQETQYF. CDR3 sequence (DNA): TGTGCCAGCAGTTACTCCGGACAGGGATACCAAGAGACCCAGTACTTC.

The chain employs TRBV11-2 and TRBJ1-1, with D unclear. V lost 2 bases and J 7 bases, leaving 5 bases between the germline ends. The germline gives CDR1 SGHAT, CDR2 FQNNGV. The CDR3 sequence is 11 residues long. CDR3 amino acids: CASSLHYEAFF. DNA for the CDR3: TGTGCCAGCAGCTTACACTATGAAGCTTTCTTT.

The chain is built from TRBV3-1 (or the pseudogene TRBV3-2) and TRBJ1-3; D not resolved. With 4 bases removed from V and 7 bases from J, the gap between germline ends came to 14 bases. CDR3 size: 14 residues. Germline CDR1 reads LGHDT; CDR2 reads YNNKEL (reference sequence). CDR3 in amino acids: CASSPQVLVNTIYF. CDR3 bases: TGTGCCAGCAGCCCACAAGTTTTGGTGAACACCATATATTTT.

J is TRBJ2-1 and V is TRBV6-5, with 9 bases matching TRBD1. The CDR3 is 14 residues long. CDR1 is MNHEY, CDR2 SVGAGI, per germline. The J segment lost 6 bases and the V segment lost 4 bases, leaving 4 bases of the junction unmatched. For the CDR3, the DNA is TGTGCCAGCAGTTGGGGACAGGGTTTCAATGAGCAGTTCTTC. Its protein is CASSWGQGFNEQFF.

In its sample, this clone was seen once. The CDR3 region is CASSLGGGAGNTIYF. CDR3 coding DNA: TGCGCCAGCAGCTTGGGAGGGGGTGCTGGAAACACCATATATTTT. This chain joins TRBV5-1 and TRBJ1-3; D possibly corresponds to TRBD1 (6 bases). CDR1 SGHRS and CDR2 YFSETQ come from the germline V gene. V gave up 0 bases and J gave up 2 bases, with 9 bases separating them. This CDR3 has 15 residues.

This clone was seen only once. The chain links TRBV3-1 (or the pseudogene TRBV3-2) to TRBJ2-1; TRBD1 matches 7 bases. The junction had 10 bases not matched to a gene; V was cut back by 5 bases and J by 6 bases. The CDR3 has 15 amino acids. Germline CDR1 and CDR2: LGHDT and YNNKEL (reference sequence). CDR3 in DNA: TGTGCCAGCAGCTATATGAGGGGGCCCGGCAATGAGCAGTTCTTC. Protein sequence: CASSYMRGPGNEQFF.

The chain carries TRBV7-9 and TRBJ2-7; tentative D call: TRBD2 (8 bases). Germline lookup yields CDR1 SEHNR and CDR2 FQNEAQ (reference sequence). This CDR3 has 16 amino acids. The V and J ends lost 8 bases and 5 bases respectively, with 25 bases between them. CDR3 sequence (DNA): TGTGCCAGCTCCTCGCGGGGGGCTGACAGGGTTCACGAGCAGTACTTC. As protein: CASSSRGADRVHEQYF.

The rearrangement uses TRBV7-6 and TRBJ2-2; TRBD1 might be the D (5 bases). The CDR3 runs to 15 residues. V gave up 0 bases and J gave up 6 bases, with 11 bases separating them. The germline V gene has CDR1 SGHVS and CDR2 FNYEAQ. The CDR3, as DNA: TGTGCCAGCAGCTTAGCTTACAAAGGGGCCGGGGAGCTGTTTTTT. Translated: CASSLAYKGAGELFF.

The J gene is TRBJ2-3, the V gene TRBV15; TRBD1 matches 8 bases. Germline V gene data show CDR1 as LNHNV and CDR2 as YYDKDF (reference sequence). The V segment lost 4 bases and the J segment 1 base; nucleotides outside the gene matches: 4. This CDR3 has 15 residues. This CDR3 reads CATSIGQGRTDTQYF. CDR3 nucleotide sequence: TGTGCCACCAGCATAGGACAGGGACGCACAGATACGCAGTATTTT.

The chain links TRBV10-3 to TRBJ1-2; 7 positions agree with TRBD1. This CDR3 is 14 amino acids long. V was clipped by 6 bases and J by 2 bases; unmatched bases: 6. The germline CDR1 and CDR2 sequences are ENHRY and SYGVKD. In DNA, the CDR3 is TGTGCCATCAGGACAGGGAGTTTGAACTATGGCTACACCTTC. Its protein product is CAIRTGSLNYGYTF.

V and J are TRBV2 and TRBJ2-7; D call uncertain. The CDR3 runs 11 residues. Looked up from germline, CDR1 is SNHLY and CDR2 is FYNNEI. Trimming cost V 10 bases and J 4 bases, with 11 bases left between them. In DNA, the CDR3 is TGTGCCATCTTGTGGCGGTACGAGCAGTACTTC. It yields the protein CAILWRYEQYF.